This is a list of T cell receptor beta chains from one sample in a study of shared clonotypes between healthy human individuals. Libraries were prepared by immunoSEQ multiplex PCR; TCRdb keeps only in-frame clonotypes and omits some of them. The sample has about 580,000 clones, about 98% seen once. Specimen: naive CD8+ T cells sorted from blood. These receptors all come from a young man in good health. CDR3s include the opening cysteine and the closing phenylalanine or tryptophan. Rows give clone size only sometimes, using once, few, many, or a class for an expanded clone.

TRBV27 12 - CASSLGQGEQYF
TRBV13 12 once CASSLLIGELFF
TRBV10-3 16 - CAISGRADDPLRGQYF
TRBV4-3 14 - CASSQYPPEDEQYF
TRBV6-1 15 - CASSLTVLSNQPQHF
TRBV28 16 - CASSLGLGLTSYEQYF
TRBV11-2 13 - CASSLRLTYEQYF
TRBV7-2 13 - CASSLYAYNEQFF
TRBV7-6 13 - CASSLHRDYEQYF
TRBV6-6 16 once CASSRMPGQEQETQYF
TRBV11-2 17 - CASSLGASGKYQETQYF
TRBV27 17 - CASSFSTGSATNEKLFF
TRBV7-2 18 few CASSYSPGTLTGQETQYF
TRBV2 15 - CASRGLNPPTYEQYF
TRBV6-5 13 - CASSYRQANEQYF
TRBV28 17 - CASSFSTGWNSNQPQHF
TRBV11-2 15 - CASSSPQTGTHEQYF
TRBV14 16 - CASSPGLAGVLYEQYF
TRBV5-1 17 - CASSARGRTTDTSEQYF
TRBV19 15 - CASTQGLGLNTEAFF
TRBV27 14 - CASSLGGYGTEAFF
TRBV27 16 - CASSSRTGGEGDEQYF
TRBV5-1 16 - CASSPGTGPGHQPQHF
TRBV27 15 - CASSLTAGGTYEQYF
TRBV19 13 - CASGLGQGYEQFF
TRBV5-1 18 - CASSLWERLSLKMYEQYF
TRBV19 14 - CASSYRGGGYEQYF
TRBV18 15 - CASSPSRRALETQYF
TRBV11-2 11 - CASSLVHEQFF
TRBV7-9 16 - CASSLPTGGFNGEQFF
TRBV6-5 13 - CASSRMFTGELFF
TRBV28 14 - CASSYPGGAYEQYF